The 17 T cell receptor beta chains below come from one sample, sequenced in a study of tumor T cells in aggressive B-cell lymphoma. The protocol was immunoSEQ multiplex PCR, while the TCRdb copy is restricted to in-frame clones and leaves out a portion. The sample yields approximately 3,100 clones, 82% seen once. The sequenced material came from tumor tissue. The source of these receptors is an adult with diffuse large B cell lymphoma.

V is TRBV5-1 and J is TRBJ1-6; 11 nucleotides match TRBD1. This CDR3 has 15 residues. Losses at the gene ends were 4 bases for V and 10 bases for J; bases not matched to a gene: 7. Germline loops: CDR1 SGHRS, CDR2 YFSETQ. The CDR3 reads CASSQGQGAGSPLHF. Written as DNA, the CDR3 is TGCGCCAGCAGCCAAGGACAGGGGGCAGGGTCACCCCTCCACTTT.

The rearrangement joins TRBV6-1 to TRBJ2-3, with 7 bases identical to TRBD2. The J segment lost 14 bases and the V segment lost 5 bases, leaving 13 bases of the junction unmatched. There are 13 residues in the CDR3. Germline V CDR1 and CDR2: MNHNS, SASEGT. CDR3 in DNA: TGTGCCAGCAGTTCCACGAGGGCGGGGGTGGGGTATTTT. It encodes CASSSTRAGVGYF.

The gene calls are TRBV2 and TRBJ2-3; TRBD2 might be the D (6 bases). The V end lost 6 bases, the J end lost 11 bases, and 12 bases lay between the germline ends. The V gene's germline CDR1 is SNHLY and CDR2 FYNNEI. This CDR3 has 11 residues. The DNA for the CDR3 is TGTGCCAGCAGCCTCCGGGACTGGCAGTATTTT. This gives the protein CASSLRDWQYF.

This rearrangement joins TRBV7-2 to TRBJ2-1; 12 bases line up with TRBD2. CDR3 length equals 19 residues. V dropped 4 bases and J dropped 8; count of bases not matched to a gene: 18. From germline, CDR1 is SGHTA and CDR2 FQGNSA. Written as DNA, the CDR3 is TGTGCCAGCAGCTCCCCAACCAGACGGACTAGCGGGGTTGGGTATGAGCAGTTCTTC. This translates into CASSSPTRRTSGVGYEQFF.

The gene calls are TRBV5-6 and TRBJ1-5; TRBD1 aligns across 9 bases. Germline V CDR1 and CDR2: SGHDT, YYEEEE. The CDR3 sequence is 16 residues long. V shed 5 bases and J 0 bases; nucleotides not matched to a gene: 6. This chain's CDR3 is CASSLTGGLSNQPQHF. The CDR3 coding sequence is TGTGCCAGCAGTTTGACAGGGGGTCTTAGCAATCAGCCCCAGCATTTT. Full variable domain (remainder filled in from reference TRBV5-6 and TRBJ1-5): DAGVTQSPTHLIKTRGQQVTLRCSPKSGHDTVSWYQQALGQGPQFIFQYYEEEERQRGNFPDRFSGHQFPNYSSELNVNALLLGDSALYLCASSLTGGLSNQPQHFGDGTRLSIL.

This chain joins TRBV13 and TRBJ1-6; 7 positions agree with TRBD1. Germline V gene lookup returns CDR1 PRHDT and CDR2 FYEKMQ (reference sequence). The CDR3 covers 14 residues. The V gene end was trimmed by 5 bases and the J gene end by 7 bases; junction bases not matched to a gene: 5. The CDR3 spells CASSQTGTNSPLHF. Here the CDR3 DNA reads TGTGCCAGCAGCCAGACAGGGACGAATTCACCCCTCCACTTT. Combining the CDR3 with reference TRBV13 and TRBJ1-6 gives the whole variable domain AAGVIQSPRHLIKEKRETATLKCYPIPRHDTVYWYQQGPGQDPQFLISFYEKMQSDKGSIPDRFSAQQFSDYHSELNMSSLELGDSALYFCASSQTGTNSPLHFGNGTRLTVT.

The chain combines TRBV5-1 with TRBJ1-1, with 7 bases identical to TRBD1. V lost 2 bases to trimming and J lost 5 bases; unmatched junction nucleotides: 3. The germline V gene encodes CDR1 SGHRS and CDR2 YFSETQ. The CDR3 is 13 residues long. The CDR3 reads CASSFTGETEAFF. The CDR3 region has the DNA TGCGCCAGCAGCTTCACAGGGGAAACTGAAGCTTTCTTT.

The chain combines TRBV10-1 with TRBJ1-6; D call uncertain. The germline CDR1 and CDR2 sequences are WNHNN and SYGVQD (reference sequence). Trimming pared 2 bases from V and 8 bases from J, leaving 10 bases between. The length of the CDR3 is 14 residues. CDR3 nucleotides: TGCGCCAGCAGTGAGAGGTCGAGGGATTCACCCCTCCACTTT. Protein: CASSERSRDSPLHF.

The chain has TRBV7-3 and TRBJ2-1, with 14 bases identical to TRBD2. Germline V gene data show CDR1 as SGHTA and CDR2 as FQGTGA. This CDR3 is 18 amino acids long. V gave up 5 bases and J gave up 1 base; unmatched junction bases: 7. The CDR3 region is CASSPRTSGGTSYNEQFF. CDR3 nucleotides: TGTGCCAGCAGCCCGAGGACTAGCGGGGGGACTTCCTACAATGAGCAGTTCTTC.

V is TRBV6-1 and J is TRBJ2-3, with D maybe TRBD2 (7 bases). V lost 7 bases and J 1 base, leaving 15 bases between the germline ends. The CDR3 has 15 residues. Germline values: CDR1 MNHNS, CDR2 SASEGT. CDR3 DNA sequence: TGTGCCAGCAAGTGGGGCGGGGGCGGCACAGATACGCAGTATTTT. It yields the protein CASKWGGGGTDTQYF.

The chain employs TRBV6-5 and TRBJ1-2, with 12 positions matching TRBD1. The CDR3 contains 14 residues. The germline gives CDR1 MNHEY, CDR2 SVGAGI. V dropped 2 bases and J dropped 8; count of bases not matched to a gene: 3. The CDR3 coding sequence is TGTGCCAGCAGTTACAGGGACAGGGGGCAAGGCTACACCTTC. This sequence encodes CASSYRDRGQGYTF.

This sequence joins TRBV10-3 and TRBJ1-2, with D unclear. The V end lost 2 bases, the J end lost 0 bases, and 10 bases lay between the germline ends. The CDR3 is 15 amino acids. CDR1 and CDR2 from the germline V gene are ENHRY and SYGVKD. The CDR3 loop reads CAISEMEGSNYGYTF. In nucleotides, the CDR3 is TGTGCCATCAGTGAGATGGAGGGTTCTAACTATGGCTACACCTTC.

The chain has TRBV9 and TRBJ2-3; D perhaps matches TRBD2 (6 bases). The germline V gene encodes CDR1 SGDLS and CDR2 YYNGEE. The V and J ends lost 0 bases and 4 bases respectively, with 24 bases between them. The CDR3 sequence is 19 residues long. The CDR3 protein is CASSVAIKGGQVGSDTQYF. The CDR3 DNA sequence: TGTGCCAGCAGCGTAGCGATCAAAGGAGGGCAGGTCGGGTCAGATACGCAGTATTTT.

This chain links TRBV30 with TRBJ2-1, with 9 bases aligning to TRBD2. Germline values: CDR1 GTSNPN, CDR2 SVGIG (reference sequence). With V trimmed by 0 bases and J by 1 base, 1 base remained unmatched. CDR3 length: 15 residues. The CDR3, as DNA: TGTGCCTGGAGTGTTACTAGCGGGTCCTACAATGAGCAGTTCTTC. Translating gives CAWSVTSGSYNEQFF.

The chain combines TRBV5-1 with TRBJ1-1, with D hard to call. Germline CDR1 reads SGHRS; CDR2 reads YFSETQ. Trimming took off 5 bases at V and 3 bases at J, with 17 bases between the two ends. CDR3 length: 15 residues. DNA of the CDR3: TGCGCCAGCAGTAAATCACCCCCGGCGGACACTGAAGCTTTCTTT. Protein: CASSKSPPADTEAFF.

The chain joins TRBV7-2 to TRBJ1-1; TRBD1 aligns across 8 bases. CDR3 length: 12 amino acids. J was trimmed by 8 bases and V by 3 bases; bases with no gene match: 2. Germline V lookup: CDR1 SGHTA, CDR2 FQGNSA. The CDR3 reads CASSLGTGEAFF. Here the CDR3 DNA reads TGTGCCAGCAGCTTGGGGACAGGAGAAGCTTTCTTT. The full variable domain, completed using reference TRBV7-2 and TRBJ1-1, is GAGVSQSPSNKVTEKGKDVELRCDPISGHTALYWYRQSLGQGLEFLIYFQGNSAPDKSGLPSDRFSAERTGGSVSTLTIQRTQQEDSAVYLCASSLGTGEAFFGQGTRLTVV.

The CDR3 bases are TGCAGCGTCGCTCTGGGCGGGGGGAAAGATACGCAGTATTTT. Amino acids: CSVALGGGKDTQYF. V and J are TRBV29-1 and TRBJ2-3, with TRBD2 matching 8 bases. Germline V gene lookup returns CDR1 SQVTM and CDR2 ANQGSEA. There are 14 residues in the CDR3. After removal of 6 bases from V and 5 bases from J, the junction contained 10 bases not matched to a gene.